Listed below are T cell receptor beta chains from one sample, sequenced in a study of spatial heterogeneity in lung cancer. TCRdb itself ran the 5' RACE reads through MiXCR, one entry per CDR3 protein. This sample has 14,000 to 15,000 distinct CDR3 sequences, with 10% to 12% found just once. The sequences come from PBMCs, collected at surgery. The source is a female donor with early-stage non-small cell lung cancer. The CDR3 runs from the conserved cysteine through the conserved F or W. A D gene is named only where the DNA matches it firmly. Size is omitted from some rows. Given values are once, few, many or a class for expanded clones.

J | size | V | length | D | CDR3 | DNA
TRBJ2-7 | many | TRBV4-2 | 16 | . | CASSQGSGRSSYEQYF | TGTGCCAGCAGCCAAGGATCTGGGCGGAGCTCCTACGAGCAGTACTTC
TRBJ2-7 | . | TRBV20-1 | 16 | TRBD1 | CSAQEPPDRGLSEQYF | TGCAGTGCCCAAGAGCCCCCGGACAGGGGGCTTTCCGAGCAGTACTTC
TRBJ2-3 | many | TRBV6-1 | 16 | TRBD2 | CASSEQTSRSTDTQYF | TGTGCCAGCAGTGAACAGACTAGCCGAAGCACAGATACGCAGTATTTT
TRBJ2-3 | many | TRBV11-2 | 15 | . | CASSLDRPSRDTQYF | TGTGCCAGCAGCTTAGATCGGCCTAGCCGAGATACGCAGTATTTT
TRBJ2-1 | many | TRBV6-4 | 17 | TRBD1 | CASSHSGQGSSYNEQFF | TGTGCCAGCAGCCACTCTGGACAGGGTAGCTCCTACAATGAGCAGTTCTTC
TRBJ1-3 | many | TRBV11-2 | 16 | TRBD1 | CASRLWDRISGNTIYF | TGTGCCAGCAGGTTATGGGACAGGATCTCTGGAAACACCATATATTTT
TRBJ2-1 | many | TRBV4-1 | 16 | TRBD2 | CASSPGYGGASDEQFF | TGCGCCAGCAGCCCGGGCTACGGGGGGGCTAGCGACGAGCAGTTCTTC
TRBJ1-1 | many | TRBV2 | 14 | . | CASRREVSDTEAFF | TGTGCCAGCAGAAGGGAGGTTTCGGACACTGAAGCTTTCTTT
TRBJ2-3 | . | TRBV11-2 | 18 | . | CASSASKAGRPSTDTQYF | TGTGCCAGCAGCGCCTCCAAGGCGGGTCGCCCTAGCACAGATACGCAGTATTTT
TRBJ2-1 | few | TRBV5-1 | 14 | TRBD1 | CASSRDRAYNEQFF | TGCGCCAGCAGCCGGGACAGGGCCTACAATGAGCAGTTCTTC
TRBJ2-7 | . | TRBV15 | 20 | TRBD1 | CATSRETGQDPFRVVREQYF | TGTGCCACCAGCAGAGAGACAGGACAGGACCCTTTCAGGGTGGTCCGCGAGCAGTACTTC
TRBJ2-7 | many | TRBV5-8 | 14 | TRBD1 | CASSLAAGGGEQYF | TGTGCCAGCAGCTTGGCGGCAGGGGGCGGCGAGCAGTACTTC
TRBJ1-6 | medium-sized | TRBV25-1 | 16 | TRBD1 | CASTRQGSAYNSPLHF | TGTGCCAGCACCCGACAGGGATCGGCCTATAATTCACCCCTCCACTTT
TRBJ2-5 | many | TRBV5-6 | 15 | TRBD2 | CASSLRPSGVETQYF | TGTGCCAGCAGCTTGAGGCCTAGCGGGGTAGAGACCCAGTACTTC
TRBJ2-1 | medium-sized | TRBV6-1 | 13 | . | CASTGGVINEQFF | TGTGCCAGCACTGGGGGCGTAATCAATGAGCAGTTCTTC
TRBJ2-3 | many | TRBV19 | 17 | TRBD1 | CASSSRTGTGETDTQYF | TGTGCCAGTAGTTCCCGCACCGGGACAGGGGAGACAGATACGCAGTATTTT
TRBJ1-1 | few | TRBV6-6 | 15 | TRBD1 | CASSSPDRGGTEAFF | TGTGCCAGCAGTTCTCCTGACAGGGGGGGCACTGAAGCTTTCTTT
TRBJ2-4 | many | TRBV19 | 16 | TRBD2 | CASSPTSGGTKNIQYF | TGTGCCAGTAGTCCGACTAGCGGGGGGACCAAAAACATTCAGTACTTC
TRBJ2-3 | medium-sized | TRBV11-2 | 15 | TRBD2 | CASSSGLVETDTQYF | TGTGCCAGCAGCTCCGGACTAGTTGAAACAGATACGCAGTATTTT